The TCR beta chain described here comes from a study of blood T cell repertoires in COVID-19. Study information: Acute and convalescent COVID-19 samples came from the United States, Italy and Spain. From T cells, B-cell-depleted T cells, or PBMCs came the material, which was cDNA or gDNA.

Trimming took off 4 bases at V and 6 bases at J, with 8 bases between the two ends. This CDR3 is 12 amino acids long. CDR1 is MNHEY and CDR2 is SVGEGT in the germline V gene. In the original processing: Amplifying reference gene primers gave estimates of nucleated cell counts. Profiled with immunoSEQ multiplex PCR; TCRdb holds only in-frame clones, not every one. V and J calls and clone size follow that table, whereas D and trimming were derived from the DNA. The table shows over 140,000 clones, with roughly 84% occurring only once. This sequence originates from a woman aged 60 to 75 with acute or convalescent COVID-19. The V call is TRBV6-2 or TRBV6-3, the J call TRBJ2-3, with a tentative D call TRBD2 (5 bases). The sample taken for sequencing was peripheral blood. The CDR3, as DNA: TGTGCCAGCAGTTGGACTTCGGATACGCAGTATTTT. It specifies CASSWTSDTQYF.